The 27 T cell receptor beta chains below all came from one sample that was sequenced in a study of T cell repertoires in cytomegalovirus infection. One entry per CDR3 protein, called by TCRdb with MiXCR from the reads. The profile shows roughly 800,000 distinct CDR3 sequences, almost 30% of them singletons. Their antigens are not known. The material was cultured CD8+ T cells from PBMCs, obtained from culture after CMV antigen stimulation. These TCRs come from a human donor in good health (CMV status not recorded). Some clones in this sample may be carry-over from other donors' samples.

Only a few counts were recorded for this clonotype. CDR3: CASSFSGWSPTEAFF. In nucleotides, the CDR3 is TGTGCCAGTAGCTTCTCGGGGTGGAGCCCCACTGAAGCTTTCTTT. The chain is built from TRBV19 and TRBJ1-1, with D hard to call. This CDR3 spans 15 amino acids. The germline V gene has CDR1 LNHDA and CDR2 SQIVND (reference sequence). The V end was cut by 6 bases, the J end by 4 bases, with 18 bases between. The variable domain in full, completed from reference TRBV19 and TRBJ1-1, reads DGGITQSPKYLFRKEGQNVTLSCEQNLNHDAMYWYRQDPGQGLRLIYYSQIVNDFQKGDIAEGYSVSREKKESFPLTVTSAQKNPTAFYLCASSFSGWSPTEAFFGQGTRLTVV.

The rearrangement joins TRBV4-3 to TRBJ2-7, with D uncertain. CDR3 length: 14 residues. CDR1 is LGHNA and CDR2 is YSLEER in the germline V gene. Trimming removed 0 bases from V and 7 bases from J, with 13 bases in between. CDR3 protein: CASSQDIFVGEQYV. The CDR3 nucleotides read TGCGCCAGCAGCCAAGATATTTTCGTGGGTGAGCAGTACGTC.

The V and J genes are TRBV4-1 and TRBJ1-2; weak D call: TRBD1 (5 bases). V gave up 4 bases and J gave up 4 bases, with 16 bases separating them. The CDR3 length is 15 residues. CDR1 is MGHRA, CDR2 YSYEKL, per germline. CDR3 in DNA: TGCGCCAGCAGCCGCCCGACCCCAGGGAGCTATGGCTACACCTTC. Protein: CASSRPTPGSYGYTF.

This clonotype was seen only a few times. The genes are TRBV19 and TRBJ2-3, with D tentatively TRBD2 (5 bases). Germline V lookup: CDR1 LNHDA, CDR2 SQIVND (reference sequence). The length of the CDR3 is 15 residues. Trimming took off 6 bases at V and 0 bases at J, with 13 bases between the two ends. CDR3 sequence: CASREADSSTDTQYF. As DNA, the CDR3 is TGTGCCAGTAGGGAAGCGGACTCTAGCACAGATACGCAGTATTTT.

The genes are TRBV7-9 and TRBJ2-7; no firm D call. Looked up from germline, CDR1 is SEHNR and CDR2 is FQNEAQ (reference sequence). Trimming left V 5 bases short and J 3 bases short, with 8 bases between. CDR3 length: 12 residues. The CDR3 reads CASSIDNYEQYV. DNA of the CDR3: TGTGCCAGCAGCATTGACAACTACGAGCAGTACGTC.

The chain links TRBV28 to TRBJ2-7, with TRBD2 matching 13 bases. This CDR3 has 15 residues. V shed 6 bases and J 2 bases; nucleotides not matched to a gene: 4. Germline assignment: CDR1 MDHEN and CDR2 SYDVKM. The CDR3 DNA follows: TGTGCCAGCAGACGACTAGCGGGGGGCGCCTACGAGCAGTACGTC. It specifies CASRRLAGGAYEQYV.

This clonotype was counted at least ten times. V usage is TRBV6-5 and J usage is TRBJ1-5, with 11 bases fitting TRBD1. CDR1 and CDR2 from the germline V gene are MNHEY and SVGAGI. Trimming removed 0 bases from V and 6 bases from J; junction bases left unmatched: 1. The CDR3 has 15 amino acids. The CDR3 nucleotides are TGTGCCAGCAGTTACTCGGGGACAGGGGGTCAGCCCCAGCATTTT. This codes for CASSYSGTGGQPQHF.

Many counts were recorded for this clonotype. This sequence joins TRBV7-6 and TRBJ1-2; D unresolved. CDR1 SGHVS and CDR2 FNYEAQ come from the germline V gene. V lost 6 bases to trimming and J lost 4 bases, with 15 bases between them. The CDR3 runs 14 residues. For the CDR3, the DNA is TGTGCCAGCAGGCCAGAAGACCGGACCTATGGCTACACCTTC. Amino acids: CASRPEDRTYGYTF.

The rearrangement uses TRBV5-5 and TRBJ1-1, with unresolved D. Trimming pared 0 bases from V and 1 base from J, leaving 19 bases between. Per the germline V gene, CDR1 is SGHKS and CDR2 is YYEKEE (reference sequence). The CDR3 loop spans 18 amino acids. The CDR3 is CASSLALGLWTGNTEAFF. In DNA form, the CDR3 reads TGTGCCAGCAGCTTGGCCCTGGGCCTTTGGACGGGGAACACTGAAGCTTTCTTT. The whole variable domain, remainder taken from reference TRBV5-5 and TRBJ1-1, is DAGVTQSPTHLIKTRGQQVTLRCSPISGHKSVSWYQQVLGQGPQFIFQYYEKEERGRGNFPDRFSARQFPNYSSELNVNALLLGDSALYLCASSLALGLWTGNTEAFFGQGTRLTVV.

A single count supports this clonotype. The CDR3 DNA reads as TGTGCCAGCAGTCCACTAGTAACCTACAATGAGCAGTTCTTC. Encoded protein: CASSPLVTYNEQFF. The chain uses TRBV12-3 or TRBV12-4 and TRBJ2-1; D perhaps matches TRBD2 (5 bases). The CDR3 sequence is 14 residues long. The V and J ends lost 5 bases and 2 bases respectively, with 10 bases between them.

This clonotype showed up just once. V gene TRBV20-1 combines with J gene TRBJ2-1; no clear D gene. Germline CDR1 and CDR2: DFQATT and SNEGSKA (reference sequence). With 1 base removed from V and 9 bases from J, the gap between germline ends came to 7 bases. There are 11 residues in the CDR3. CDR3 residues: CSARAAREQFF. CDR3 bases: TGCAGTGCTAGAGCAGCCCGTGAGCAGTTCTTC.

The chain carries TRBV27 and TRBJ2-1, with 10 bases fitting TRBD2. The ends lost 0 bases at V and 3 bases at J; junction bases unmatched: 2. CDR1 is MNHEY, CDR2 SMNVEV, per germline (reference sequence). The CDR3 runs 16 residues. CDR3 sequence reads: CASSLSPSGGYNEQFF. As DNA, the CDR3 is TGTGCCAGCAGTTTATCGCCTAGCGGGGGCTACAATGAGCAGTTCTTC.

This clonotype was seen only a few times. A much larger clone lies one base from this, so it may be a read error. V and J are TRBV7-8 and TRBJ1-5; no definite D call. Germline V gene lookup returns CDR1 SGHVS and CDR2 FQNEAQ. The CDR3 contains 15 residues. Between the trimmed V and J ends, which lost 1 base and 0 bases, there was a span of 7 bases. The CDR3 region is CASSLGRHSNQPQHF. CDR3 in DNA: TGTGCCAGCAGCTTAGGCAGGCATAGCAATCAGCCCCAGCATTTT.

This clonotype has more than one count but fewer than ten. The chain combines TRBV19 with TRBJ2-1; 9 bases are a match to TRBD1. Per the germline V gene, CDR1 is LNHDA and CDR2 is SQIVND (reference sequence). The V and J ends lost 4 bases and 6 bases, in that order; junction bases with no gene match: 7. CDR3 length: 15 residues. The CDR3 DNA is TGTGCCAGTAGTAGAGGGGGACAGGGAGTCAATGAGCAGTTCTTC. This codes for CASSRGGQGVNEQFF.

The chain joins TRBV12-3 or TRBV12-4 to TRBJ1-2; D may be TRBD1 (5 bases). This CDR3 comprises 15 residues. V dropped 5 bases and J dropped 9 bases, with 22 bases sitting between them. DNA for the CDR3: TGTGCCAGCAGTCCCCGTGGACAAGTTCCCATCCGCTACACCTTC. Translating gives CASSPRGQVPIRYTF.

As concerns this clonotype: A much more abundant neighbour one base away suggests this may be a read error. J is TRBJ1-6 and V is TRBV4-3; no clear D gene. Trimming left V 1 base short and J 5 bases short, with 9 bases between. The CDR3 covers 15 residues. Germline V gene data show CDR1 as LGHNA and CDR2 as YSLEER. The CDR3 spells CASSQGTQHNSPLHF. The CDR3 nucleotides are TGCGCCAGCAGCCAAGGCACCCAGCATAATTCACCCCTCCACTTT.

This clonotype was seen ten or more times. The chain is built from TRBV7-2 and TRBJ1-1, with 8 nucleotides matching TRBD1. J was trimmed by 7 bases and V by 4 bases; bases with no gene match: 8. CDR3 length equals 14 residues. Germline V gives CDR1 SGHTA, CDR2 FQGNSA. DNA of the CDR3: TGTGCCAGCAGCTCAGGACAGGGAAGGGGTGAAGCTTTCTTT. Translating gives CASSSGQGRGEAFF.

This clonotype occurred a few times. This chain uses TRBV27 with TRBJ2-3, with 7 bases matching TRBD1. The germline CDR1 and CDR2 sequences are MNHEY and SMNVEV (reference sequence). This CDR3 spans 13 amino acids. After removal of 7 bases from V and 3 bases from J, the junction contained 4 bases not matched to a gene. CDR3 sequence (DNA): TGTGCCAGCAAGGGACAGTCAACAGATACGCAGTATTTT. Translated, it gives CASKGQSTDTQYF.

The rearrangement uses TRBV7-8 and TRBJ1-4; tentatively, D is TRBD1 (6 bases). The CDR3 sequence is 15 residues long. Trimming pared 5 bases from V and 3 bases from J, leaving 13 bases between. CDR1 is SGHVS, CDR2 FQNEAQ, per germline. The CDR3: CASSRLGAPNEKLFF. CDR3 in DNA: TGTGCCAGCAGCCGATTGGGGGCCCCTAATGAAAAACTGTTTTTT.

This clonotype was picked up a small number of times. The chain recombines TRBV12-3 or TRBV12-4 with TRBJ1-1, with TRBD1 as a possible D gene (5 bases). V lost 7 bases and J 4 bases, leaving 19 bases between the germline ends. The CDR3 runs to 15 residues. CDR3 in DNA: TGTGCCAGCACCATAACGGGGGTCGTCGGCACTGAAGCTTTCTTT. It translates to CASTITGVVGTEAFF.

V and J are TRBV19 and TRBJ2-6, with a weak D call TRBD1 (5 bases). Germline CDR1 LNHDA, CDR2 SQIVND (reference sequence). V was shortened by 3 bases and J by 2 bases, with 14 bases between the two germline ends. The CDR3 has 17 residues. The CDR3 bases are TGTGCCAGTAGTATCGGGCAGGGAAGGCCTGGGGCCAACGTCCTGACTTTC. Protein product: CASSIGQGRPGANVLTF.

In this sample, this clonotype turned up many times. The CDR3 region is CASSLGTGDPYNEQFF. The CDR3 region has the DNA TGTGCCAGCAGCTTAGGGACAGGGGACCCCTACAATGAGCAGTTCTTC. J is TRBJ2-1 and V is TRBV7-8, with 9 bases aligning to TRBD1. V shed 1 base, J shed 2 bases, and the junction held 3 bases outside the gene matches. Germline V lookup: CDR1 SGHVS, CDR2 FQNEAQ. The CDR3 length is 16 residues.

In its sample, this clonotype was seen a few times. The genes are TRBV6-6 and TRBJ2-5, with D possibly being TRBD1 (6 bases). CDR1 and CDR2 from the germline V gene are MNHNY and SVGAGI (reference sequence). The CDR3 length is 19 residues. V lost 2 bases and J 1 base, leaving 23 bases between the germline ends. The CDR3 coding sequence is TGTGCCAGCAGTTACACATGGACAGTCACCTTCGCGCCCCAAGAGACCCAGTACTTC. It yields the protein CASSYTWTVTFAPQETQYF.

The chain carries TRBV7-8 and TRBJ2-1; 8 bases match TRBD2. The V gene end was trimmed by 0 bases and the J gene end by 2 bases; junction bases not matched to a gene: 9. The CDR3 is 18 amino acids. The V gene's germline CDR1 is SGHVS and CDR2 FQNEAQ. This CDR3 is CASSLAGGAGDPYNEQFF. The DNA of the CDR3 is TGTGCCAGCAGCTTAGCCGGGGGAGCGGGGGACCCCTACAATGAGCAGTTCTTC. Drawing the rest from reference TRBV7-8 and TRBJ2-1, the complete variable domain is GAGVSQSPRYKVAKRGQDVALRCDPISGHVSLFWYQQALGQGPEFLTYFQNEAQLDKSGLPSDRFFAERPEGSVSTLKIQRTQQEDSAVYLCASSLAGGAGDPYNEQFFGPGTRLTVL.

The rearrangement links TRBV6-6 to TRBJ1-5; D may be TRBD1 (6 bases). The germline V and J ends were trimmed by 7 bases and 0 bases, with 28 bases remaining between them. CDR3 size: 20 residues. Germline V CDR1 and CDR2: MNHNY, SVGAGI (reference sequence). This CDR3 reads CASTLLEGLGRGISNQPQHF. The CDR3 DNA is TGTGCCAGCACCCTCCTCGAGGGTTTAGGTAGGGGGATTAGCAATCAGCCCCAGCATTTT.

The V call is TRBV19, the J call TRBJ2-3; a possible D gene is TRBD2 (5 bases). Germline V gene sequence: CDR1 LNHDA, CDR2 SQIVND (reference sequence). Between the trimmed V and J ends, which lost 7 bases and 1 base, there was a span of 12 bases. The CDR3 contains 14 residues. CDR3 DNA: TGTGCCAGTACCCCTATCGGGGGCACAGATACGCAGTATTTT. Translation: CASTPIGGTDTQYF.

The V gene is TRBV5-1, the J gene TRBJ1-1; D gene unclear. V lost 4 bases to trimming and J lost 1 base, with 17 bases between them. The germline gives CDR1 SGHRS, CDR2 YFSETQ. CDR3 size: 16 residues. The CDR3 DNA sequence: TGCGCCAGCAGCCGAGGGCCCGCTTGGGGGAACACTGAAGCTTTCTTT. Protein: CASSRGPAWGNTEAFF.